In this sample, the clone carrying this T cell receptor (beta chain) turned up once. Its antigen is currently unknown. This sample stems from a study of radiotherapy plus CTLA-4 blockade in lung cancer. General study findings and limits: Strongest reported response predictors: early blood clone changes and post-radiation interferon-beta. Blood-borne expansion of tumor-derived TCR clones followed radiotherapy plus ipilimumab.

The repertoire was sequenced with immunoSEQ multiplex PCR; TCRdb's copy has only in-frame clones and lacks some. The sample records about 100,000 clones, 83% being singletons. The germline V gene has CDR1 SGHAT and CDR2 FQNNGV. V was trimmed by 1 base and J by 1 base, leaving 11 bases between them. The CDR3 consists of 16 residues. The clonotype originates from a human donor with non-small cell lung cancer who had stable disease on radiotherapy plus ipilimumab. The starting material was peripheral blood, obtained from a patient treated with radiotherapy plus ipilimumab. The rearrangement uses TRBV11-2 and TRBJ1-5; D gene ambiguous. CDR3 DNA: TGTGCCAGCAGCTTAGTAACGGGGTTGAGCAATCAGCCCCAGCATTTT. This translates into CASSLVTGLSNQPQHF. Full variable domain (outside the CDR3, taken from reference TRBV11-2 and TRBJ1-5): EAGVAQSPRYKIIEKRQSVAFWCNPISGHATLYWYQQILGQGPKLLIQFQNNGVVDDSQLPKDRFSAERLKGVDSTLKIQPAKLEDSAVYLCASSLVTGLSNQPQHFGDGTRLSIL.